This T cell receptor (beta chain) was sequenced for a study of blood T cells in healthy people across ages. Through a sample-barcoded 5' primer and a J-beta primer mix, a second PCR was run for roughly 7 to 11 cycles. Tagging of each cDNA molecule was performed by a template-switch adaptor with 12 random nucleotides. TCRdb processed the 5' RACE reads anew with MiXCR; each CDR3 protein has one entry. The table has more than 500,000 distinct CDR3 sequences, roughly a quarter seen once. Germline assignment: CDR1 DFQATT and CDR2 SNEGSKA (reference sequence). This CDR3 is built from 13 residues. Each donor had 8 to 10 milliliters of peripheral blood drawn. Researchers report isolating at least 6 million PBMCs per sample. Total RNA extraction produced at least 5 micrograms (per sample) for the study. On this clonotype itself: At one end, the junction sequence differs from germline, possibly due to a read error.

This TCR was recovered from a woman aged 70-85 years in good health. The chain has TRBV20-1 and TRBJ1-1, with a possible D match to TRBD1 (5 bases). Sequenced material: blood. The CDR3 bases are TGCAGTGCTAGAATGGGGCCCTGGAGGGCAGAGACTTTT. Residues: CSARMGPWRAETF.